Given below is one TCR beta chain in context. Deletions cut 6 bases from V and 8 bases from J, with 16 bases between. Germline CDR1 SQVTM, CDR2 ANQGSEA. The CDR3 is 12 amino acids. Per the original methods: Estimation of nucleated cell counts relied on the amplification of reference gene primers. Using immunoSEQ multiplex PCR, the repertoire was profiled, and TCRdb retains in-frame clones only, with some absent. V, J and clone size were drawn from that table, and D and trimming were deduced from the DNA. This table has roughly 26,000 clones, around 93% appearing once. These data are taken from a study of blood T cell repertoires in COVID-19. Study background: There were acute and convalescent COVID-19 samples, and they came from the United States, Italy and Spain. The analysed material was cDNA or gDNA that came from T cells, B-cell-depleted T cells, or PBMCs.

This clonotype originated in a human donor in a cohort sampled during active COVID-19. V usage is TRBV29-1 and J usage is TRBJ1-2; D is unresolved. The sample comprised peripheral blood. CDR3: CSVKARDQGYTF. The CDR3 coding sequence is TGCAGCGTCAAAGCGAGGGATCAGGGCTACACCTTC.